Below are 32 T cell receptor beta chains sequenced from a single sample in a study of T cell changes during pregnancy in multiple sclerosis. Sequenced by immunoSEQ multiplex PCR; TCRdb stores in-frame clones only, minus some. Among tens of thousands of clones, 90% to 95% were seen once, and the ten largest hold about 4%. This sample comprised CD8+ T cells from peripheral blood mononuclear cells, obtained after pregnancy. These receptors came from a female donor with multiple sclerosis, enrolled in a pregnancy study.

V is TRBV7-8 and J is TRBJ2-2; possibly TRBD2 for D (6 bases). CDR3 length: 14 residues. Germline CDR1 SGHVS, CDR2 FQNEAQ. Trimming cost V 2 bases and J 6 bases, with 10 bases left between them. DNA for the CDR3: TGTGCCAGCAGCTTATACGGGAGCCCCGGGGAGCTGTTTTTT. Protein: CASSLYGSPGELFF.

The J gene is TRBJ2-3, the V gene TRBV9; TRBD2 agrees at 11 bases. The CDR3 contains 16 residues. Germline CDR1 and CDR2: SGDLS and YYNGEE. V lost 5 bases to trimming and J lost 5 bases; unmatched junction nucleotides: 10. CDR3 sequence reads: CASRPLAGGRGDTQYF. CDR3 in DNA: TGTGCCAGCAGACCGTTAGCGGGGGGGCGGGGAGATACGCAGTATTTT. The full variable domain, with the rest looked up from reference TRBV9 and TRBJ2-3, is DSGVTQTPKHLITATGQRVTLRCSPRSGDLSVYWYQQSLDQGLQFLIQYYNGEERAKGNILERFSAQQFPDLHSELNLSSLELGDSALYFCASRPLAGGRGDTQYFGPGTRLTVL.

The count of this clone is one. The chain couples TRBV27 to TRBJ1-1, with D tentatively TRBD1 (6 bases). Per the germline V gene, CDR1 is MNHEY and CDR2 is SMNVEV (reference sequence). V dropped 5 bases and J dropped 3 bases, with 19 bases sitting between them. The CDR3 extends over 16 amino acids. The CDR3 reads CASSPTGFRRDTEAFF. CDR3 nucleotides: TGTGCCAGCAGTCCTACAGGGTTTAGAAGAGACACTGAAGCTTTCTTT.

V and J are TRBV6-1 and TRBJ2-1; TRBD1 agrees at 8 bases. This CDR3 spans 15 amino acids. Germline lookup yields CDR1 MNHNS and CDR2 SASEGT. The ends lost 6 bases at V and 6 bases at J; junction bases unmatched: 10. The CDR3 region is CASRARQGNGNEQFF. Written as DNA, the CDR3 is TGTGCCAGCAGAGCTAGACAGGGGAACGGCAATGAGCAGTTCTTC.

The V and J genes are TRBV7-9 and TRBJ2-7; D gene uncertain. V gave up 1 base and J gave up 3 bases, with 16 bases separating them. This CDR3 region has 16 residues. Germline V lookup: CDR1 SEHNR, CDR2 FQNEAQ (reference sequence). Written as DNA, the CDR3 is TGTGCCAGCAGCTTAGTAGCCTCCTCGACCCGCTACGAGCAGTACTTC. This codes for CASSLVASSTRYEQYF.

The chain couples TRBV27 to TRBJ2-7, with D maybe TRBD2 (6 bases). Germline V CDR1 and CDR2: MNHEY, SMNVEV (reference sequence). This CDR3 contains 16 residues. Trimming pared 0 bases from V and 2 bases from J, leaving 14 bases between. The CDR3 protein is CASSLSVGEEPYEQYF. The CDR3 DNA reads TGTGCCAGCAGTTTATCGGTGGGGGAGGAACCCTACGAGCAGTACTTC.

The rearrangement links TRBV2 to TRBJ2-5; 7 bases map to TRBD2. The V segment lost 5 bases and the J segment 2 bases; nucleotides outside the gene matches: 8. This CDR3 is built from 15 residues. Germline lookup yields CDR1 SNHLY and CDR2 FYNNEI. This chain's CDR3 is CASSPTLAAQETQYF. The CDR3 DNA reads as TGTGCCAGCAGTCCGACCCTAGCGGCTCAAGAGACCCAGTACTTC.

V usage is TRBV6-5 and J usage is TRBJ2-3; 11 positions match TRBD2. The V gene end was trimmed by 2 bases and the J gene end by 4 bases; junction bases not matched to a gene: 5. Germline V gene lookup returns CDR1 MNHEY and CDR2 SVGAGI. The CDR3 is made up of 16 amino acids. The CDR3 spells CASSYPASGGSDTQYF. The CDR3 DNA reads TGTGCCAGCAGTTACCCGGCTAGCGGGGGGTCAGATACGCAGTATTTT.

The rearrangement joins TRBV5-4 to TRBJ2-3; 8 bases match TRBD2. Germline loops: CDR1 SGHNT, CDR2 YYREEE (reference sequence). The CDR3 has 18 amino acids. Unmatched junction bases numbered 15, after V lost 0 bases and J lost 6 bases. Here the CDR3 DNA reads TGTGCCAGCAGCTTGGGACCCTCCTCCCCGGGGGGGTCCGATACGCAGTATTTT. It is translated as CASSLGPSSPGGSDTQYF.

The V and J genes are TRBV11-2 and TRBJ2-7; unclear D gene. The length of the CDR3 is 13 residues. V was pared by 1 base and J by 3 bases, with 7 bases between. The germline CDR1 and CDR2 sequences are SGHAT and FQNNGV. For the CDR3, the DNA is TGTGCCAGCAGCTTAGCGGAGAGCTACGAGCAGTACTTC. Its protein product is CASSLAESYEQYF.

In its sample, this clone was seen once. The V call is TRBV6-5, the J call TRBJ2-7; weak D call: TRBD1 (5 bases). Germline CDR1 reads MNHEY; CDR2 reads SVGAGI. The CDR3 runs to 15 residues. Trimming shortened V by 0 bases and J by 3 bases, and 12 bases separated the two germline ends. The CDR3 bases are TGTGCCAGCAGTTACTCGATCGGACACCACTACGAGCAGTACTTC. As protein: CASSYSIGHHYEQYF.

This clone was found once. CDR3 sequence (DNA): TGTGCCAGCTCACTAGTCCATCTAAATGAGCAGTTCTTC. Translation gives CASSLVHLNEQFF. The rearrangement joins TRBV18 to TRBJ2-1; D not resolved. CDR1 is KGHSH and CDR2 is LQKENI in the germline V gene. The CDR3 loop spans 13 amino acids. The V and J ends lost 4 bases and 7 bases respectively, with 11 bases between them.

The DNA of the CDR3 is TGTGCCAGCAGTGATCGGGGACAGGGCTGGGCCGGGGAGCTGTTTTTT. Its protein product is CASSDRGQGWAGELFF. The chain carries TRBV6-1 and TRBJ2-2; 9 bases fit TRBD1. With 3 bases clipped from V and 6 bases from J, the junction kept 8 bases outside the gene matches. The CDR3 extends over 16 amino acids. The germline V gene encodes CDR1 MNHNS and CDR2 SASEGT.

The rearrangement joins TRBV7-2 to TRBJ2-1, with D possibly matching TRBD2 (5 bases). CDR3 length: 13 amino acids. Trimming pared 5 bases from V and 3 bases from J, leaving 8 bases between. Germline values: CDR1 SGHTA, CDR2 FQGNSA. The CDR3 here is CASSGRGYNEQFF. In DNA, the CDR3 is TGTGCCAGCAGCGGTCGGGGCTACAATGAGCAGTTCTTC.

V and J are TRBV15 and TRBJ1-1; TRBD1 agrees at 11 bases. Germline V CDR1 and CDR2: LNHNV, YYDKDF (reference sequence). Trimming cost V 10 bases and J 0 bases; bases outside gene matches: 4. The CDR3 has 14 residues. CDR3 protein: CAIGTGGLNTEAFF. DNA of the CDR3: TGTGCCATTGGGACAGGGGGATTGAACACTGAAGCTTTCTTT.

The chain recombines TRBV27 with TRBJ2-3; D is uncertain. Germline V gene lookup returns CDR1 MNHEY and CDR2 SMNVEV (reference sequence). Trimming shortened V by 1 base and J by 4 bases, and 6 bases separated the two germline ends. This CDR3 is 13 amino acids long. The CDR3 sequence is CASSLLVPDTQYF. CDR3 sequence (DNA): TGTGCCAGCAGTTTATTAGTCCCAGATACGCAGTATTTT.

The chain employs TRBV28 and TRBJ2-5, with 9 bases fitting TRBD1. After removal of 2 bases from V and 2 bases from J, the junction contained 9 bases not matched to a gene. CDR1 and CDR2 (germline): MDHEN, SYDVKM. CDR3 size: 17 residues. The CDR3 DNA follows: TGTGCCAGCAGTTTAAGACAGGGGGGGGTAGGGCAAGAGACCCAGTACTTC. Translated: CASSLRQGGVGQETQYF.

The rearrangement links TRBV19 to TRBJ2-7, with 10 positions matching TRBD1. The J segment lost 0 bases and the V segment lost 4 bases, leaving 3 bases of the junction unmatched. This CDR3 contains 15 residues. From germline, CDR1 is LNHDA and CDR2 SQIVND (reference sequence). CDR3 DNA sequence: TGTGCCAGTAGTAGGGGGACAGGGGCCTCCTACGAGCAGTACTTC. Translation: CASSRGTGASYEQYF. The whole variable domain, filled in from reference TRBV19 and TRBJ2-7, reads DGGITQSPKYLFRKEGQNVTLSCEQNLNHDAMYWYRQDPGQGLRLIYYSQIVNDFQKGDIAEGYSVSREKKESFPLTVTSAQKNPTAFYLCASSRGTGASYEQYFGPGTRLTVT.

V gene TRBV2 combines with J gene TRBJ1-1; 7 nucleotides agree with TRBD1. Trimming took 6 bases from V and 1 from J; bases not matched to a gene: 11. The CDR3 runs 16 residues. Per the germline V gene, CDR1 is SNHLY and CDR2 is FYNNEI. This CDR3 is CASSASRQGTNTEAFF. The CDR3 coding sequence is TGTGCCAGCAGCGCTTCTAGACAGGGAACGAACACTGAAGCTTTCTTT.

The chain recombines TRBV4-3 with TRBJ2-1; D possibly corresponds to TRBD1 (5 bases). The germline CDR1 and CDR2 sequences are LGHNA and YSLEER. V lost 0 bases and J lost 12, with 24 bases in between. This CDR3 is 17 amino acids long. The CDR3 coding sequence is TGCGCCAGCAGCCAAGATGTGGTTCCCACAGGTGTCATGGGGCAGTTCTTC. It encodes CASSQDVVPTGVMGQFF.

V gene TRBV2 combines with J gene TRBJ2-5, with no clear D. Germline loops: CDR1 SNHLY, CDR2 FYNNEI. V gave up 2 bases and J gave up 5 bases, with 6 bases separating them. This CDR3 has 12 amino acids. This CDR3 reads CASSELRETQYF. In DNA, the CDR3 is TGTGCCAGCAGTGAATTGAGGGAGACCCAGTACTTC.

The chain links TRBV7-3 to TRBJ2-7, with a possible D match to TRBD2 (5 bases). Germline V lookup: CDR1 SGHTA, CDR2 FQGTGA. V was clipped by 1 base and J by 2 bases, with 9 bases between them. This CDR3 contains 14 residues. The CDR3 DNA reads TGTGCCAGCAGCTTAATAGGAGGACCCTACGAGCAGTACTTC. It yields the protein CASSLIGGPYEQYF.

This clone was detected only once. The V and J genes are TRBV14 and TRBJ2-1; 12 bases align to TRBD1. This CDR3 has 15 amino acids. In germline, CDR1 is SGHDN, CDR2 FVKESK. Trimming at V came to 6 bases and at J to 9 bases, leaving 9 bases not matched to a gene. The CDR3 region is CASSPGGTGGGEQFF. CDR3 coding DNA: TGTGCCAGCAGTCCGGGCGGGACAGGGGGCGGTGAGCAGTTCTTC.

The CDR3 bases are TGTGCCAGCAGTATCGCAGGCGTCCCACAGAACTATGGCTACACCTTC. Its translation: CASSIAGVPQNYGYTF. The rearrangement joins TRBV27 to TRBJ1-2; D not resolved. The germline CDR1 and CDR2 sequences are MNHEY and SMNVEV (reference sequence). V was clipped by 5 bases and J by 2 bases, with 18 bases between them. This CDR3 contains 16 residues.

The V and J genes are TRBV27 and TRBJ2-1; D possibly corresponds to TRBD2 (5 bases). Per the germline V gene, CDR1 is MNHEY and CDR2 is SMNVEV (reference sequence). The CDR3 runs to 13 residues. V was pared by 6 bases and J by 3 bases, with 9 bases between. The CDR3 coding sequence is TGTGCCAGCAGCATAGCGAACTACAATGAGCAGTTCTTC. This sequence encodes CASSIANYNEQFF.

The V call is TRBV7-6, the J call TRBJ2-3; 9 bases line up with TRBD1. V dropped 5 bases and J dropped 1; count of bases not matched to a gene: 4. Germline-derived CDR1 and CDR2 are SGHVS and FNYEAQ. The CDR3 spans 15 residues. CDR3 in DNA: TGTGCCAGCAGCCACCGGGACAGGGGCACAGATACGCAGTATTTT. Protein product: CASSHRDRGTDTQYF.

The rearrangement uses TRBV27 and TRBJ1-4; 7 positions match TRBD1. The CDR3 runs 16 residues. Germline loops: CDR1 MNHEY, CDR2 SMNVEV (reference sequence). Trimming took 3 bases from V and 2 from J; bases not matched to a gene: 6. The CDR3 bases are TGTGCCAGCAGTTTGACAGGGTTTTGGACTAATGAAAAACTGTTTTTT. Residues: CASSLTGFWTNEKLFF. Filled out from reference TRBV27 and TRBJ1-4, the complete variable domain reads EAQVTQNPRYLITVTGKKLTVTCSQNMNHEYMSWYRQDPGLGLRQIYYSMNVEVTDKGDVPEGYKVSRKEKRNFPLILESPSPNQTSLYFCASSLTGFWTNEKLFFGSGTQLSVL.

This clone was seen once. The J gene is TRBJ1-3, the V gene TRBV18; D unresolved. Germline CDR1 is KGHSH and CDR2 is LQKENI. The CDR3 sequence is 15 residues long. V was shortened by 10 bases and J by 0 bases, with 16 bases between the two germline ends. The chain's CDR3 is CATTPTPSSGNTIYF. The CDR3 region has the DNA TGTGCCACTACCCCCACGCCGAGCTCTGGAAACACCATATATTTT.

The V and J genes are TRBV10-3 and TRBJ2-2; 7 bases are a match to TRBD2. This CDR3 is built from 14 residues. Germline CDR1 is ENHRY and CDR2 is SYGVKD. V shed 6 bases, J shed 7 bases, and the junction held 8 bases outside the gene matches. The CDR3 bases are TGTGCCATCAGGGAGACTAGCATGGGCGGGGAGCTGTTTTTT. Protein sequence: CAIRETSMGGELFF.

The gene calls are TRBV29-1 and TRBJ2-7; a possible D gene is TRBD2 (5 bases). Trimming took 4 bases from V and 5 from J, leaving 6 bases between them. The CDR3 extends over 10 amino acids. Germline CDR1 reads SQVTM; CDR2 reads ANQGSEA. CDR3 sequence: CSVAGDEQYF. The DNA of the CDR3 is TGCAGCGTTGCCGGGGACGAGCAGTACTTC.

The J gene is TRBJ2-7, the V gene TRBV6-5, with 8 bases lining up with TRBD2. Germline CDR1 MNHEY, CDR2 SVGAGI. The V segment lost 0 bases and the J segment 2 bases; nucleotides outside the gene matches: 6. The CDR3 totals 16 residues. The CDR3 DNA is TGTGCCAGCAGTTACTCGATCGAGCGGGGGACCTACGAGCAGTACTTC. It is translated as CASSYSIERGTYEQYF.

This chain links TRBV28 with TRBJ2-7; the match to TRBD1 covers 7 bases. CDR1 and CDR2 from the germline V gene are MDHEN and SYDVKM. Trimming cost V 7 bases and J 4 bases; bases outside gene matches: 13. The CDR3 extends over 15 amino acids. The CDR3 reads CASTKDPGQRYEQYF. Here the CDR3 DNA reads TGTGCCAGCACCAAAGACCCGGGACAGAGATACGAGCAGTACTTC.